This T cell receptor (beta chain) appears in the sequencing data of a study of T cell repertoires in cytomegalovirus infection. Study background: Recently described HLA-C-restricted plus well-studied HLA-B-restricted CMV epitopes were used. Public TCR beta signatures indicated both CMV infection and matching HLA type.

This CDR3 spans 18 amino acids. V lost 1 base to trimming and J lost 5 bases, with 22 bases between them. The germline gives CDR1 MNHEY, CDR2 SVGEGT. TCRdb re-called the reads with MiXCR, one entry per CDR3 protein. Of around 770,000 distinct CDR3 sequences listed, approximately 32% are singletons. Comment on this clonotype: Its antigen is undetermined.

Findings and limits, study-wide: The study identified carriers of CMV plus the relevant HLA from cumulative public TCR beta family frequency. The ex vivo response was dominated by HLA-C-restricted CMV-specific TCR beta clonotypes.

The TCR sequence derives from a human donor in good health (CMV status not recorded). Some clones in this sample may be carry-over from other donors' samples. The chain combines TRBV6-2 or TRBV6-3 with TRBJ2-3; D could derive from TRBD1 or TRBD2 (6 bases each). The material was cultured CD8+ T cells from PBMCs, obtained from culture after CMV antigen stimulation. CDR3 DNA sequence: TGTGCCAGCAGTTACTGGGGGGCGCGGGTACGAGTTCAAGATACGCAGTATTTT. The encoded protein is CASSYWGARVRVQDTQYF.